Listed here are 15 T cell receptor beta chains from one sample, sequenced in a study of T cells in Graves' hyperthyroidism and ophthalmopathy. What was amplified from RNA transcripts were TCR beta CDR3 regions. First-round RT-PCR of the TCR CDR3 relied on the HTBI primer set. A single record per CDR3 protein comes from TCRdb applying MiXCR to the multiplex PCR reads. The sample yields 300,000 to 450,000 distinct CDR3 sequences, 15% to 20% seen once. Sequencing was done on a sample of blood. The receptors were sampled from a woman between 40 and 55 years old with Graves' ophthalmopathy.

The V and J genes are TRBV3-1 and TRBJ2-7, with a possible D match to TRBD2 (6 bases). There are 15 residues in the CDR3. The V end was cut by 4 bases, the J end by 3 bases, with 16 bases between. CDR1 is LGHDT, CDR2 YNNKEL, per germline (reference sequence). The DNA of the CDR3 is TGTGCCAGCAGCCCGTCAGCGGGTGGGGTCTACGAGCAGTACTTC. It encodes CASSPSAGGVYEQYF.

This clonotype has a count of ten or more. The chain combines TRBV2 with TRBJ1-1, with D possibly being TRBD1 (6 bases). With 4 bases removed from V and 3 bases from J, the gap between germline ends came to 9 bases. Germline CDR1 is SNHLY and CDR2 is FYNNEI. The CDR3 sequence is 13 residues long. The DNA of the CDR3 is TGTGCCAGCAGTGGTAGGACAGACACTGAAGCTTTCTTT. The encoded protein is CASSGRTDTEAFF. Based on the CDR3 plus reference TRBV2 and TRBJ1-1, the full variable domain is EPEVTQTPSHQVTQMGQEVILRCVPISNHLYFYWYRQILGQKVEFLVSFYNNEISEKSEIFDDQFSVERPDGSNFTLKIRSTKLEDSAMYFCASSGRTDTEAFFGQGTRLTVV.

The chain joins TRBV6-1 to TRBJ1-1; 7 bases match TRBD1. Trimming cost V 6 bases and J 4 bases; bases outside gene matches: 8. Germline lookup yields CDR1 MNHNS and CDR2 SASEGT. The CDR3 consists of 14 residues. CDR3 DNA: TGTGCCAGCAGGCCGACAGGGATGGGCACTGAAGCTTTCTTT. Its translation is CASRPTGMGTEAFF.

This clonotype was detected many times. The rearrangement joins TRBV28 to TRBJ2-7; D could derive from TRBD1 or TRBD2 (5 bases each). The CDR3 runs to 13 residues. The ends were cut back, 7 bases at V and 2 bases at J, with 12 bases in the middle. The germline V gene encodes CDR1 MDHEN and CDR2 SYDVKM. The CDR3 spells CASTRDGAYEQYF. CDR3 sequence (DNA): TGTGCCAGCACCAGGGACGGCGCCTACGAGCAGTACTTC.

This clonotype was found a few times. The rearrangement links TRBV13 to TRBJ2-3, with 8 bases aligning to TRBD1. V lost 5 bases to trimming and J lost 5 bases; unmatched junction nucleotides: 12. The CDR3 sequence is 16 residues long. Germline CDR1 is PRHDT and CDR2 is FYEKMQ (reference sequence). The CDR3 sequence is CASSNGAGGDVDTQYF. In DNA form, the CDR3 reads TGTGCCAGCAGCAACGGTGCAGGGGGCGATGTAGATACGCAGTATTTT.

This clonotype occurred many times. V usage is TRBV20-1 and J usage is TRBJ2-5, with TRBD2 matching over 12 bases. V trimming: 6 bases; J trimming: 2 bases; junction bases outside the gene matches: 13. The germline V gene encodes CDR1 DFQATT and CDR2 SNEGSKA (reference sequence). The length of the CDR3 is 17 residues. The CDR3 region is CSADRGLAGGRQETQYF. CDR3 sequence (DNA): TGCAGTGCGGACCGTGGGCTAGCGGGAGGGCGGCAAGAGACCCAGTACTTC.

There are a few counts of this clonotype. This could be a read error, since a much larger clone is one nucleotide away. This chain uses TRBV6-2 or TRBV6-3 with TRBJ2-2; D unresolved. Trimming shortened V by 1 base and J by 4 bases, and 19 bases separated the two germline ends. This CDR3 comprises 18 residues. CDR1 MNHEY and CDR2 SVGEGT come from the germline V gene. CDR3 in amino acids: CASSYYGSATSITGELFF. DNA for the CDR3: TGTGCCAGCAGTTACTACGGCTCTGCGACTTCCATCACCGGGGAGCTGTTTTTT.

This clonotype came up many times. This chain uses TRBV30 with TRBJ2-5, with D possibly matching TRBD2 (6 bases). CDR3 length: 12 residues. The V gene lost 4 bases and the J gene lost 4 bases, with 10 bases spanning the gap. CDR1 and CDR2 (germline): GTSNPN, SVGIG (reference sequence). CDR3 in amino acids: CAWNRRGETQYF. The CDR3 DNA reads TGTGCCTGGAACCGGAGGGGAGAGACCCAGTACTTC. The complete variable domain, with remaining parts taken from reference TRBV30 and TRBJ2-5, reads SQTIHQWPATLVQPVGSPLSLECTVEGTSNPNLYWYRQAAGRGLQLLFYSVGIGQISSEVPQNLSASRPQDRQFILSSKKLLLSDSGFYLCAWNRRGETQYFGPGTRLLVL.

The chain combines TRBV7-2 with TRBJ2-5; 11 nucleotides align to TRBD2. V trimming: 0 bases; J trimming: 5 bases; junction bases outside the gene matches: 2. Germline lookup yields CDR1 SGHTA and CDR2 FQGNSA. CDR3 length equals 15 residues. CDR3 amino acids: CASSLAVAGGETQYF. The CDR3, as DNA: TGTGCCAGCAGCTTAGCTGTAGCGGGGGGGGAGACCCAGTACTTC.

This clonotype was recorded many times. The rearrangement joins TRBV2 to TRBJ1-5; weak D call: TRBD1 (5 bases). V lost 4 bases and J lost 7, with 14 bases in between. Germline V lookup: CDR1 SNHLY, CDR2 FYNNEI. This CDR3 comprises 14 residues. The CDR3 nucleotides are TGTGCCAGCAGTGTGGTAGGGGTCGGGCAGCCCCAGCATTTT. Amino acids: CASSVVGVGQPQHF.

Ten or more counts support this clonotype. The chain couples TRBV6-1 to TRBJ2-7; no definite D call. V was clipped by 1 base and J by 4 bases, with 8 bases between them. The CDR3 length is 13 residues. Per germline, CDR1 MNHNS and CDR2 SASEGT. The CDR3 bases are TGTGCCAGCAGTGAAGTTGCCCCGTACGAGCAGTACTTC. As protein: CASSEVAPYEQYF.

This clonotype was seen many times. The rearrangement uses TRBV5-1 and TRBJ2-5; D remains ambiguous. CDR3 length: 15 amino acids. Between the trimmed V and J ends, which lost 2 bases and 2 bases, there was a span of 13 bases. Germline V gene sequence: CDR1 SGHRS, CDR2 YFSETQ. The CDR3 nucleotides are TGCGCCAGCAGCTTCCGGACCCTCTTTCAAGAGACCCAGTACTTC. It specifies CASSFRTLFQETQYF.

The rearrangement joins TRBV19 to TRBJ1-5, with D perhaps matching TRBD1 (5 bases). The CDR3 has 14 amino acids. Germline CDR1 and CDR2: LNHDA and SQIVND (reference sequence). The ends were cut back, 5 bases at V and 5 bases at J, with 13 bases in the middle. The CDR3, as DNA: TGTGCCAGTAGTCCCTTGAGGGGAGATCAGCCCCAGCATTTT. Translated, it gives CASSPLRGDQPQHF.

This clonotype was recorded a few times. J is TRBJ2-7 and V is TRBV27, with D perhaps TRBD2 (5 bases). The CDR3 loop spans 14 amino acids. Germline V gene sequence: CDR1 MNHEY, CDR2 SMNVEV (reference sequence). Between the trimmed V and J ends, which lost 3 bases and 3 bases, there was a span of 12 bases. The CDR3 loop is CASSFGVGNYEQYF. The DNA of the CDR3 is TGTGCCAGCAGTTTCGGGGTCGGGAACTACGAGCAGTACTTC.

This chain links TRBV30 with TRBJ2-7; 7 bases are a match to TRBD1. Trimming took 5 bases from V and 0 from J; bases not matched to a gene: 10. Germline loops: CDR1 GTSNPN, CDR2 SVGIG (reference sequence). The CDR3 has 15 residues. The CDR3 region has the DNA TGTGCCTGGTCAAACACGGGACAGAGCTCCTACGAGCAGTACTTC. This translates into CAWSNTGQSSYEQYF. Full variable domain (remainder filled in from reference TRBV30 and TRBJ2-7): SQTIHQWPATLVQPVGSPLSLECTVEGTSNPNLYWYRQAAGRGLQLLFYSVGIGQISSEVPQNLSASRPQDRQFILSSKKLLLSDSGFYLCAWSNTGQSSYEQYFGPGTRLTVT.